Listed below are T cell receptor beta chains from one sample, sequenced in a study of blood T cell repertoires in COVID-19. Measured with immunoSEQ multiplex PCR; TCRdb has only the in-frame clones, and not every one. The data contain a few hundred thousand clones, 70% to 90% of them singletons. Material for sequencing was PBMCs or T cells enriched from blood (not recorded which). These receptors were collected from a woman in her twenties or thirties who had been exposed to COVID-19. Both conserved end residues are part of each CDR3. A D gene is named only where the DNA matches it firmly. Size values are once, few and many counts, or a class for expanded clones, and some rows have none.

TRBJ2-1	TRBV28	NA	TRBD2	CASFRLAGGYNEQFF	TGTGCCAGCTTCAGATTAGCGGGGGGGTACAATGAGCAGTTCTTC
TRBJ2-3	TRBV5-8	once	TRBD2	CASSLGSGGASTDTQYF	TGTGCCAGCAGCTTGGGTAGCGGGGGGGCTAGCACAGATACGCAGTATTTT
TRBJ2-3	TRBV2	NA	TRBD1	CASSEGKGGTYTQYF	TGTGCCAGCAGTGAAGGAAAAGGGGGCACTTATACGCAGTATTTT
TRBJ1-2	TRBV3-1/TRBV3-2	NA	TRBD1	CASSLVQGAYGYTF	TGTGCCAGCAGCCTTGTACAGGGGGCTTATGGCTACACCTTC
TRBJ1-5	TRBV5-1	NA	TRBD1	CASSPTLLGQDPNQPQHF	TGCGCCAGCAGCCCCACACTCCTTGGACAGGACCCTAATCAGCCCCAGCATTTT
TRBJ1-1	TRBV6-5	NA	TRBD1	CATSDRRNTEAFF	TGTGCCACCTCGGACAGGCGAAACACTGAAGCTTTCTTT
TRBJ2-7	TRBV6-5	NA	TRBD2	CASSYSSGITYEQYF	TGTGCCAGCAGTTACTCTAGCGGGATTACCTACGAGCAGTACTTC
TRBJ1-4	TRBV11-2	NA	TRBD1	CASSLHSTGRDEKLFF	TGTGCCAGCAGCTTACATTCGACAGGGAGAGATGAAAAACTGTTTTTT
TRBJ1-3	TRBV19	NA	TRBD1	CASSRQGTGNTIYF	TGTGCCAGTAGCCGACAGGGTACTGGAAACACCATATATTTT
TRBJ1-6	TRBV30	NA	NA	CAWSRARNSPLHF	TGTGCCTGGAGCAGGGCCCGGAATTCACCCCTCCACTTT
TRBJ1-2	TRBV24-1	NA	TRBD1	CATRGTGTMGYTF	TGTGCCACCAGGGGGACAGGGACCATGGGCTACACCTTC
TRBJ2-1	TRBV4-2	once	NA	CASSQDLGLSHNEQFF	TGTGCCAGCAGCCAAGATCTTGGGCTTTCCCACAATGAGCAGTTCTTC
TRBJ1-2	TRBV2	NA	NA	CASSDFPVGAGGYTF	TGTGCCAGCAGTGATTTTCCGGTGGGGGCCGGTGGCTACACCTTC
TRBJ1-4	TRBV30	once	NA	CAWSVVLQEKLFF	TGTGCCTGGAGTGTTGTTTTACAGGAAAAACTGTTTTTT
TRBJ2-2	TRBV28	once	NA	CASSSYRATNTGELFF	TGTGCCAGCAGCTCCTACAGGGCTACGAACACCGGGGAGCTGTTTTTT
TRBJ2-5	TRBV11-3	NA	TRBD2	CASSLSLAGGQETQYF	TGTGCCAGCAGCTTAAGCCTAGCGGGGGGCCAAGAGACCCAGTACTTC
TRBJ1-2	TRBV4-2	NA	TRBD1	CASSPNLKGAGYTF	TGTGCCAGCAGCCCCAACTTGAAGGGGGCCGGCTACACCTTC
TRBJ1-6	TRBV19	NA	NA	CASSKFGGGSYNSPLHF	TGTGCCAGTAGCAAATTCGGCGGGGGCTCCTATAATTCACCCCTCCACTTT
TRBJ2-5	TRBV10-3	NA	TRBD1	CAITPGQQETQYF	TGTGCCATCACACCGGGACAGCAAGAGACCCAGTACTTC
TRBJ1-3	TRBV3-1/TRBV3-2	NA	NA	CASSQDPSGNTIYF	TGTGCCAGCAGCCAAGATCCATCTGGAAACACCATATATTTT
TRBJ2-7	TRBV3-1/TRBV3-2	NA	NA	CASSLGGGPYEQYF	TGTGCCAGCAGCCTAGGGGGGGGCCCGTACGAGCAGTACTTC
TRBJ1-1	TRBV29-1	NA	NA	CSVNSLAGVTNTEAFF	TGCAGCGTTAATAGCCTTGCAGGGGTCACCAACACTGAAGCTTTCTTT
TRBJ1-1	TRBV6-5	NA	NA	CAVRQRENTEAFF	TGTGCCGTCCGACAGAGAGAGAACACTGAAGCTTTCTTT
TRBJ2-7	TRBV7-8	NA	TRBD1	CASQGWTGPPEQYF	TGTGCCAGCCAAGGGTGGACAGGGCCCCCCGAGCAGTACTTC
TRBJ1-1	TRBV28	NA	NA	CASSLWREARNTEAFF	TGTGCCAGCAGTTTATGGCGGGAGGCAAGAAACACTGAAGCTTTCTTT
TRBJ1-2	TRBV9	NA	NA	CASSRPSGEDGYTF	TGTGCCAGCAGTCGTCCCTCGGGGGAAGATGGCTACACCTTC
TRBJ1-2	TRBV29-1	NA	TRBD1	CSAPVTGLGGYTF	TGCAGCGCCCCCGTGACAGGGTTGGGTGGCTACACCTTC
TRBJ1-5	TRBV19	NA	TRBD1	CASRGDRANSNQPQHF	TGTGCCAGTAGGGGGGACAGGGCTAATAGCAATCAGCCCCAGCATTTT
TRBJ1-5	TRBV2	NA	NA	CASSAGISNQPQHF	TGTGCCAGCAGTGCAGGGATAAGCAATCAGCCCCAGCATTTT
TRBJ2-7	TRBV19	NA	NA	CATSPEGVGEQYF	TGTGCCACCTCCCCTGAGGGGGTTGGGGAGCAGTACTTC
TRBJ2-5	TRBV5-1	NA	TRBD1	CASSLNRGSRETQYF	TGCGCCAGCAGCTTAAACAGGGGAAGTCGAGAGACCCAGTACTTC
TRBJ1-5	TRBV5-5	once	NA	CASSSSAPGGQPQHF	TGTGCCAGCAGTTCGTCTGCCCCGGGGGGTCAGCCCCAGCATTTT
TRBJ1-2	TRBV9	once	NA	CASNSQGPYGYTF	TGTGCCAGCAACAGTCAGGGGCCCTATGGCTACACCTTC
TRBJ1-3	TRBV3-1/TRBV3-2	NA	NA	CASSYLIGSGNTIYF	TGTGCCAGCAGCTATCTCATCGGCTCTGGAAACACCATATATTTT
TRBJ1-2	TRBV15	NA	NA	CATSRERQAGGYTF	TGTGCCACCAGCAGAGAACGTCAGGCGGGTGGCTACACCTTC
TRBJ1-2	TRBV11-2	NA	TRBD1	CASSLVLSGTGFGYTF	TGTGCCAGCAGCTTAGTCCTTTCCGGGACAGGCTTTGGCTACACCTTC
TRBJ2-5	TRBV2	NA	TRBD2	CASLTSGGRQETQYF	TGTGCCAGCTTGACTAGCGGGGGGCGCCAAGAGACCCAGTACTTC
TRBJ1-3	TRBV6-5	NA	NA	CASSYSQGLGGNTIYF	TGTGCCAGCAGTTACTCTCAGGGCCTGGGGGGAAACACCATATATTTT
TRBJ1-4	TRBV7-2	few	NA	CASSYRAVGEKLFF	TGTGCCAGCAGCTACAGGGCCGTTGGTGAAAAACTGTTTTTT
TRBJ1-6	TRBV11-3	NA	TRBD1	CASSLGQGRNSPLHF	TGTGCCAGCAGCTTAGGACAGGGAAGGAACTCACCCCTCCACTTT
TRBJ2-7	TRBV19	NA	NA	CASSFRLGGEQYF	TGTGCCAGCTCCTTCAGGCTCGGGGGCGAGCAGTACTTC
TRBJ1-4	TRBV19	NA	NA	CASIGSTNEKLFF	TGTGCCAGTATCGGGTCAACTAATGAAAAACTGTTTTTT
TRBJ1-6	TRBV3-1/TRBV3-2	NA	NA	CASSRLTGRTLHF	TGTGCCAGCAGCCGCCTCACCGGGAGGACCCTCCACTTT
TRBJ1-3	TRBV5-1	NA	NA	CASSLGERGNTIYF	TGCGCCAGCAGCTTGGGGGAGAGGGGAAACACCATATATTTT
TRBJ1-5	TRBV11-3	few	TRBD1	CASSLTGQGGQPQHF	TGTGCCAGCAGCTTGACTGGACAGGGAGGTCAGCCCCAGCATTTT
TRBJ2-1	TRBV27	many	NA	CASSWGGVDNEQFF	TGTGCCAGCAGTTGGGGCGGGGTGGACAATGAGCAGTTCTTC
TRBJ1-1	TRBV11-3	NA	NA	CASSFGDTKLHF	TGTGCCAGCAGCTTTGGGGACACGAAACTCCATTTT
TRBJ1-2	TRBV10-3	NA	NA	CAIGTPGGGYTF	TGTGCCATAGGGACACCCGGCGGAGGCTACACCTTC
TRBJ1-4	TRBV9	NA	TRBD1	CASSVGDRSTNEKLFF	TGTGCCAGCAGCGTAGGGGACAGGTCAACTAATGAAAAACTGTTTTTT
TRBJ1-1	TRBV2	NA	NA	CASSEGQGLGTEAFF	TGTGCCAGCAGTGAAGGTCAGGGGTTGGGCACTGAAGCTTTCTTT
TRBJ1-4	TRBV28	NA	NA	CASMTALNEKLFF	TGTGCCAGCATGACAGCGCTTAATGAAAAACTGTTTTTT
TRBJ1-4	TRBV6-2/TRBV6-3	NA	TRBD1	CASSYYPWDRDREKLFF	TGTGCCAGCAGTTACTATCCCTGGGACAGGGATAGGGAAAAACTGTTTTTT
TRBJ1-6	TRBV10-3	many	NA	CAISESQRPIRGYSPLHF	TGTGCCATCAGTGAGTCCCAGCGACCCATAAGGGGTTATTCACCCCTCCACTTT
TRBJ1-4	TRBV19	NA	NA	CASNPGHLATNEKLFF	TGTGCCAGTAATCCGGGACACCTTGCAACTAATGAAAAACTGTTTTTT
TRBJ2-3	TRBV10-2	NA	NA	CASRAGTRGLSTDTQYF	TGCGCCAGCAGGGCCGGGACTAGGGGGCTTAGCACAGATACGCAGTATTTT